A selection of T cell receptor beta chains follows, all from one sample in a study of blood T cell repertoires in COVID-19. Measured with immunoSEQ multiplex PCR; TCRdb has only the in-frame clones, and not every one. The sample consists of some 400,000 clones, 70% to 90% of them appearing once. The sample comprised peripheral blood. These receptors came from a woman aged 55-75 years with COVID-19, enrolled during active disease. CDR3s include the opening cysteine and the closing phenylalanine or tryptophan. A D gene is named only where the DNA matches it firmly. Some rows mark clone size as missing; the rest say once, few, many or name a class of expanded clone.

clone size	D gene	V gene	J gene	CDR3 DNA	CDR3 protein
-	TRBD1	TRBV7-8	TRBJ1-2	TGTGCCAGCAGCTCCTTAACGACAGGGATGGACTATGGCTACACCTTC	CASSSLTTGMDYGYTF
-	-	TRBV19	TRBJ2-7	TGTGCCAGTAGCCAAAGGGGTCCCTACGAGCAGTACTTC	CASSQRGPYEQYF
once	TRBD1	TRBV6-1	TRBJ2-1	TGTGCCAGCAGTGATGGGACAGCCCAATACAATGAGCAGTTCTTC	CASSDGTAQYNEQFF
-	TRBD1	TRBV9	TRBJ1-2	TGTGCCAGCAGCGTAGTGGGACAGGGGGCGATCGGCTACACCTTC	CASSVVGQGAIGYTF
-	-	TRBV18	TRBJ2-5	TGTGCCAGCTCACCGATCCTCCAAGAGAGCCAGTACTTC	CASSPILQESQYF
-	TRBD2	TRBV5-1	TRBJ2-7	TGCGCCAGCAGCTTAAGACTAGCGGGCCCCTTCTACGAGCAGTACTTC	CASSLRLAGPFYEQYF
-	-	TRBV10-3	TRBJ2-7	TGTGCCATCAGTGGAATAGGGAGAACCTACGAGCAGTACTTC	CAISGIGRTYEQYF
-	-	TRBV9	TRBJ1-1	TGTGCCAGCAGCTACCTCCAGGGGTCTTACACTGAAGCTTTCTTT	CASSYLQGSYTEAFF
once	-	TRBV7-9	TRBJ2-1	TGTGCCAGCAGAACCTCGAATGGGGAGCAATACAATGAGCAGTTCTTC	CASRTSNGEQYNEQFF
-	-	TRBV4-1	TRBJ1-2	TGCGCCAGCAGCCAGGGTGTGGCAGGGTGGAACTATGGCTACACCTTC	CASSQGVAGWNYGYTF
-	TRBD1	TRBV5-1	TRBJ1-6	TGCGCCAGCAGCTACCAGGGGGCGAGCTCCTATAATTCACCCCTCCACTTT	CASSYQGASSYNSPLHF
-	TRBD1	TRBV2	TRBJ1-5	TGTGCCAGCTCGCCACAGGGGGCAAGTCAGCCCCAGCATTTT	CASSPQGASQPQHF
-	TRBD1	TRBV4-1	TRBJ2-7	TGCGCCAGCAGCCACCGGGACAGAGACTACGAGCAGTACTTC	CASSHRDRDYEQYF
once	TRBD1	TRBV19	TRBJ1-3	TGTGCCAGTATCCGGACAGGAAACTCTGGAAACACCATATATTTT	CASIRTGNSGNTIYF
-	TRBD2	TRBV4-1	TRBJ2-3	TGCGCCAGCAGCCAAGTCGAGCGGGGGTACCGCACAGATACGCAGTATTTT	CASSQVERGYRTDTQYF
-	-	TRBV11-2	TRBJ1-6	TGTGCCAGCAGCTTAGATCCCCAGGTCTCGGCCCTCCACTTT	CASSLDPQVSALHF
once	-	TRBV2	TRBJ2-5	TGTGCCAGCACCAACAGTCTCAAGCCCCAGTACTTC	CASTNSLKPQYF
-	TRBD2	TRBV7-3	TRBJ2-3	TGTGCCAGCAGCCCCGGGGTTAGCGGGGGGGAATCGCAGTATTTT	CASSPGVSGGESQYF
-	-	TRBV30	TRBJ2-2	TGTGCCTGGAGGGCACCACCCGGGTCCGCCGGGGAGCTGTTTTTT	CAWRAPPGSAGELFF
-	-	TRBV7-8	TRBJ2-7	TGTGCCAGCAGCCTAAGGGGGTCTTACTCCTACGAGCAGTACTTC	CASSLRGSYSYEQYF
-	TRBD1	TRBV5-1	TRBJ2-2	TGCGCCAGCAGCTTGGAGGGGACAGGGTCCGGGGAGCTGTTTTTT	CASSLEGTGSGELFF
-	TRBD1	TRBV7-8	TRBJ1-5	TGTGCCAGCAGCTCCCAAGACAGGGGGCATCAGCCCCAGCATTTT	CASSSQDRGHQPQHF
-	-	TRBV25-1	TRBJ1-2	TGTGCCAGCAGTGAATCGTGGGCTCGGTGGAATGGCTACACCTTC	CASSESWARWNGYTF
few	-	TRBV19	TRBJ1-3	TGTGCCAGTAGTATGGTCGGGAGCTCTGGAAACACCATATATTTT	CASSMVGSSGNTIYF
-	-	TRBV5-5	TRBJ2-1	TGTGCCAGCAGCTTAGGGACTCACAATGAGCAGTTCTTC	CASSLGTHNEQFF
-	TRBD1	TRBV18	TRBJ2-5	TGTGCCAGCTCATCGGGACAGCAAGAGACCCAGTACTTC	CASSSGQQETQYF
-	TRBD1	TRBV7-2	TRBJ1-2	TGTGCCAGCAGTCGCCGGAGGGACAGGGCTGGCTATGGCTACACCTTC	CASSRRRDRAGYGYTF
-	TRBD1	TRBV7-9	TRBJ1-4	TGTGCCAGCAGCTTAGGGGACAGGAATTATGAAAAACTGTTTTTT	CASSLGDRNYEKLFF